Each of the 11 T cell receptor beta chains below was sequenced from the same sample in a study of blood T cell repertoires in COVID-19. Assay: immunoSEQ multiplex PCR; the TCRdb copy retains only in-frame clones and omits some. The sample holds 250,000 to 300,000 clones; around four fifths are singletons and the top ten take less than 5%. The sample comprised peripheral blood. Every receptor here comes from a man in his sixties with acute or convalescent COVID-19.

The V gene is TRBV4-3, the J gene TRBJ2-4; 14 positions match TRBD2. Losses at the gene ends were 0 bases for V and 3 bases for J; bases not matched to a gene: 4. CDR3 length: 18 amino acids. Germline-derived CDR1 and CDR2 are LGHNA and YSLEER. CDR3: CASSQDGTSGRNKNIQYF. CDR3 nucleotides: TGCGCCAGCAGCCAAGACGGGACTAGCGGGAGAAACAAAAACATTCAGTACTTC.

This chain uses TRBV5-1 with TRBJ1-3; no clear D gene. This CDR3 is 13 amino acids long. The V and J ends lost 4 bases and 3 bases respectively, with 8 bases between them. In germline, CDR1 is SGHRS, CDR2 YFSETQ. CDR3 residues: CASSVDNGNTIYF. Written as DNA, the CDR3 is TGCGCCAGCAGCGTTGACAATGGAAACACCATATATTTT.

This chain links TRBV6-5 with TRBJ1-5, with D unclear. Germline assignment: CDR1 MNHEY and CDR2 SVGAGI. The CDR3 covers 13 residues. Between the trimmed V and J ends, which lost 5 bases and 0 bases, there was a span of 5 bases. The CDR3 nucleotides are TGTGCCAGCAGTCCTTATAGCAATCAGCCCCAGCATTTT. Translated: CASSPYSNQPQHF.

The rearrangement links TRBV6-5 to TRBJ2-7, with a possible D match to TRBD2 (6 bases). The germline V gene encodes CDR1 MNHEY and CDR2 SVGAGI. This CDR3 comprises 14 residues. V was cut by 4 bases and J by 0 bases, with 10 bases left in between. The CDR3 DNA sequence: TGTGCCAGCAGTTTAGGGGACTCCTCCTACGAGCAGTACTTC. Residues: CASSLGDSSYEQYF.

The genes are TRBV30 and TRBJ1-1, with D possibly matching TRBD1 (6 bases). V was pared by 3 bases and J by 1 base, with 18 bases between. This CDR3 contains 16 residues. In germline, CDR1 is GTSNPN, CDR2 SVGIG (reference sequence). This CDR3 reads CAWRPRIWGPNTEAFF. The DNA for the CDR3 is TGTGCCTGGAGGCCCCGGATTTGGGGGCCGAACACTGAAGCTTTCTTT.

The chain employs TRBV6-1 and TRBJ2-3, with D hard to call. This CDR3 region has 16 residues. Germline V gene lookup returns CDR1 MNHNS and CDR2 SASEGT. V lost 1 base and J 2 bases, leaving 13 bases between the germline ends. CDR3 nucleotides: TGTGCCAGCAGTGAAGGTAGAGGCGGTCCCACAGATACGCAGTATTTT. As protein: CASSEGRGGPTDTQYF.

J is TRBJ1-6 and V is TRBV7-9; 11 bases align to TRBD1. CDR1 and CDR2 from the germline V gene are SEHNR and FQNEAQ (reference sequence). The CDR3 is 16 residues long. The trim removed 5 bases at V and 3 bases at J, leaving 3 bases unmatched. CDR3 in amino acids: CASSTGTGGYNSPLHF. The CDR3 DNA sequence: TGTGCCAGCAGCACAGGGACAGGGGGCTATAATTCACCCCTCCACTTT.

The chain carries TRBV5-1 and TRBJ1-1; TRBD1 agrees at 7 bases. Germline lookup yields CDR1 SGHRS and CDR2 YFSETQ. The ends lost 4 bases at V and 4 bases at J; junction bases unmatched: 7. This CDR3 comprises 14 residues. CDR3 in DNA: TGCGCCAGCAGCCAACAGGGGACCGTCACTGAAGCTTTCTTT. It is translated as CASSQQGTVTEAFF.

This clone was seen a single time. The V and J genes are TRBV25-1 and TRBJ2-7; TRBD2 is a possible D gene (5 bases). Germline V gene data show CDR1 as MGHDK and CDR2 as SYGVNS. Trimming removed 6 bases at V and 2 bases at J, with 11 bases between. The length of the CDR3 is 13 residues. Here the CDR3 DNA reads TGTGCCAGCAGGGGGAGCCCCCCCTACGAGCAGTACTTC. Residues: CASRGSPPYEQYF.

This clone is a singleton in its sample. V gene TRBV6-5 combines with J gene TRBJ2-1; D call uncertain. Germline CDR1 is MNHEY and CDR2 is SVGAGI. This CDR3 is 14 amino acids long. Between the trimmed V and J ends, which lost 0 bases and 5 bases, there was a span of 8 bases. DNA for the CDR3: TGTGCCAGCAGTTACTCGCCTACCGACAATGAGCAGTTCTTC. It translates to CASSYSPTDNEQFF.

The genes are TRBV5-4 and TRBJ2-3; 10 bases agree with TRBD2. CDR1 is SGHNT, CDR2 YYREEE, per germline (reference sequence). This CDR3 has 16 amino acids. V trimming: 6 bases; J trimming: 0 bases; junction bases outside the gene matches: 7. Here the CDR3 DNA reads TGTGCCAGCACCCGGAGCGGGAGGGCCAGCACAGATACGCAGTATTTT. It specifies CASTRSGRASTDTQYF.